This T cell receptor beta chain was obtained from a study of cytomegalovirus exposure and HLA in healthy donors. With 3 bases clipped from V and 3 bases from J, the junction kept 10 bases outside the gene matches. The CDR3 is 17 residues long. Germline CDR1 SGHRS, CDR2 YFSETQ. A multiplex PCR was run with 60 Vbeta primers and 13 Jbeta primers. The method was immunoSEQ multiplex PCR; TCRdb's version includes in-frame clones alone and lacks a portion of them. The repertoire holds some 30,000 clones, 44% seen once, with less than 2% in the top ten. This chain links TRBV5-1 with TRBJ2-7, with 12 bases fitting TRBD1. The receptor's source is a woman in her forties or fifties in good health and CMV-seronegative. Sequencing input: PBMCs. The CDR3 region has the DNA TGCGCCAGCAGCTCGTACCCCGGGACAGGGGGCAACTACGAGCAGTACTTC. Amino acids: CASSSYPGTGGNYEQYF.